Described below is a single T cell receptor beta chain sequence and its context. Its antigen is unknown. This sample is part of a study of cytomegalovirus exposure and HLA in healthy donors. About the research overall: Earlier results showed almost 120 million unique TCR beta sequences derived from roughly 180 million T cells. Notes on the study in general: Being productive about 87% or about 30% of the time was typical of most TCR beta V segments in an earlier analysis.

The PCR was carried out with 60 Vbeta primers and 13 Jbeta primers. Per the authors' pipeline: A later analysis tallied approximately 87 million unique TCR beta chains, 9.5 million to 14 million of them shared. This table comes from immunoSEQ multiplex PCR, and its TCRdb copy is limited to in-frame clones, with some not included. V, J and clone size derive from that table, while D and trimming were established from the DNA sequence. The sample lists more than 85,000 clones; about 83% were seen once. Germline V gives CDR1 SEHNR, CDR2 FQNEAQ (reference sequence). V lost 1 base and J 1 base, leaving 11 bases between the germline ends. This CDR3 is 15 amino acids long.

This rearrangement joins TRBV7-9 to TRBJ2-7, with D possibly matching TRBD1 (5 bases). The sample taken for sequencing was PBMCs. The clonotype comes from a man younger than 30 in good health and CMV-seronegative. The CDR3 DNA is TGTGCCAGCAGCTTAGGTTGGACAAAGTCCTACGAGCAGTACTTC. Protein product: CASSLGWTKSYEQYF.